This T cell receptor beta chain was captured by sequencing in a study of blood T cell repertoires in COVID-19. At the level of the study: Spain, Italy and the United States supplied samples that represented acute and convalescent COVID-19.

The data were produced by immunoSEQ multiplex PCR, yet TCRdb's version contains in-frame clones alone and is incomplete. Of 450,000 to 500,000 clones in the sample, 80% to 90% are singletons; the top ten hold under 4%. Germline CDR1 and CDR2: GTSNPN and SVGIG (reference sequence). The ends lost 4 bases at V and 4 bases at J; junction bases unmatched: 15. This CDR3 spans 17 amino acids. This receptor was obtained from a human donor in a cohort sampled during active COVID-19. The sample consisted of peripheral blood. The chain is built from TRBV30 and TRBJ1-2; 10 nucleotides align to TRBD1. In nucleotides, the CDR3 is TGTGCCTGGATTCATGTGTTTCGGGGACAGGGGACCTATGGCTACACCTTC. This gives the protein CAWIHVFRGQGTYGYTF.